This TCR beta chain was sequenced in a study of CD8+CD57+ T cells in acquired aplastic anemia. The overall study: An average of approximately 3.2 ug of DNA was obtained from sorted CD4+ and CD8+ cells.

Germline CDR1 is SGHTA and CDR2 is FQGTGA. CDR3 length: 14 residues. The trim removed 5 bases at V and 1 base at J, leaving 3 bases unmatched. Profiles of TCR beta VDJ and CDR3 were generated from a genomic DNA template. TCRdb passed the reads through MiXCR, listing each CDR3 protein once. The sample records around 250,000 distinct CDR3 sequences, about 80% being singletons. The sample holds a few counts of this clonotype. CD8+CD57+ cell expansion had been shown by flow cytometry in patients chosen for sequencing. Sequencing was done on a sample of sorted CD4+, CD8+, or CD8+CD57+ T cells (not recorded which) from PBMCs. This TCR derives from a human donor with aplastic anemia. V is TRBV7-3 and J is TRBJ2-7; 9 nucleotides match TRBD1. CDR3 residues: CASSQGQGSYEQYF. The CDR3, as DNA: TGTGCCAGCAGCCAGGGACAGGGTTCCTACGAGCAGTACTTC. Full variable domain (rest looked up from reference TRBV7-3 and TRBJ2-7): GAGVSQTPSNKVTEKGKYVELRCDPISGHTALYWYRQSLGQGPEFLIYFQGTGAADDSGLPNDRFFAVRPEGSVSTLKIQRTERGDSAVYLCASSQGQGSYEQYFGPGTRLTVT.